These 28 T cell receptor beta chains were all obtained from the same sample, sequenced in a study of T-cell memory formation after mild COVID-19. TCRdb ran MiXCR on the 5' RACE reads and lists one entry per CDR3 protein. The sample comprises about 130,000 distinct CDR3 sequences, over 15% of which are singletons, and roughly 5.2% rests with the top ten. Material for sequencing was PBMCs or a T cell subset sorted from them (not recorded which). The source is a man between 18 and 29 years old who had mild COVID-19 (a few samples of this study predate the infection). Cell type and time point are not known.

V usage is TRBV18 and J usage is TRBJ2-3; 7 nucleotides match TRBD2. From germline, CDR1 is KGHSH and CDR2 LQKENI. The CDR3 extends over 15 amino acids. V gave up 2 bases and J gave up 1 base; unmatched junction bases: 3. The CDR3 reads CASSPIGRGTDTQYF. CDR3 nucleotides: TGTGCCAGCTCACCAATAGGGAGGGGCACAGATACGCAGTATTTT. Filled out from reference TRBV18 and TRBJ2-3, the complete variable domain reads NAGVMQNPRHLVRRRGQEARLRCSPMKGHSHVYWYRQLPEEGLKFMVYLQKENIIDESGMPKERFSAEFPKEGPSILRIQQVVRGDSAAYFCASSPIGRGTDTQYFGPGTRLTVL.

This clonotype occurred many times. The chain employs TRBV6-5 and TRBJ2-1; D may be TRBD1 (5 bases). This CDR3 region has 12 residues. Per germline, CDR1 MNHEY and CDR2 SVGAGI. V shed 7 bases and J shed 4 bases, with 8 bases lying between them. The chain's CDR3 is CASNNRYNEQFF. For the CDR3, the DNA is TGTGCCAGCAATAACAGGTACAATGAGCAGTTCTTC.

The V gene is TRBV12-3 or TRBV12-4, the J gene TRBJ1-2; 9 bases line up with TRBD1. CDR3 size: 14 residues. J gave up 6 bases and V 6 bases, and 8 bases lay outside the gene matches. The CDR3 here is CASSRRDRANGYTF. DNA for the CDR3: TGTGCCAGCAGCCGAAGGGACAGGGCGAATGGCTACACCTTC.

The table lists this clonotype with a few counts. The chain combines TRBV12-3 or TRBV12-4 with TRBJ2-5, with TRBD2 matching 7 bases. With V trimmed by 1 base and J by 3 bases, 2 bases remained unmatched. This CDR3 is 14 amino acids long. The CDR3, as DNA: TGTGCCAGCAGTTTAGACGGGGGGAAAGAGACCCAGTACTTC. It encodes CASSLDGGKETQYF.

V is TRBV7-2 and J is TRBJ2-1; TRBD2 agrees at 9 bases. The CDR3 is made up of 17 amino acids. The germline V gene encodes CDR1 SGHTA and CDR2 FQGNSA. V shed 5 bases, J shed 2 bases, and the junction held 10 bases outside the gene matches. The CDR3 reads CASSPQGGGAPYNEQFF. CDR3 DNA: TGTGCCAGCAGCCCCCAGGGCGGGGGGGCCCCCTACAATGAGCAGTTCTTC.

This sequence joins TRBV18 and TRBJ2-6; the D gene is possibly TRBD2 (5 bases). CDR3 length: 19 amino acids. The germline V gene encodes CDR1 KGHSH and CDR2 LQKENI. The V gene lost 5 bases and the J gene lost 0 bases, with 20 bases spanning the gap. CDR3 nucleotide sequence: TGTGCCAGCTCATCAGTGGTTGGAGGCACCCTCTCTGGGGCCAACGTCCTGACTTTC. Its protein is CASSSVVGGTLSGANVLTF.

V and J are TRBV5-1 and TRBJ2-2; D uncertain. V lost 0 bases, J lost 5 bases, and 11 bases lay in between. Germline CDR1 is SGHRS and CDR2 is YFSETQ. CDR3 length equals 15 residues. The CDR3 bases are TGCGCCAGCAGCTTGGTCGCTGGAGATACCGGGGAGCTGTTTTTT. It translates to CASSLVAGDTGELFF.

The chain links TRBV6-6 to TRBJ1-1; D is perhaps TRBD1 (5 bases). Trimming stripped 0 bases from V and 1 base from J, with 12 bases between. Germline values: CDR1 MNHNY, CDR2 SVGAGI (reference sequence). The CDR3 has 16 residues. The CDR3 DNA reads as TGTGCCAGCAGTTACTCTCAGGGTTCCGGGAACACTGAAGCTTTCTTT. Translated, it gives CASSYSQGSGNTEAFF.

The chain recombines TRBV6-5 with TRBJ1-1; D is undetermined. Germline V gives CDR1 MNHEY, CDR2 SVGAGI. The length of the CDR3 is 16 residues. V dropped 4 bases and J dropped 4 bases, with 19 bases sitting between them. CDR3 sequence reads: CASSSYQDPRVTEAFF. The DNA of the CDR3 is TGTGCCAGCAGTTCCTACCAGGACCCCCGCGTCACTGAAGCTTTCTTT.

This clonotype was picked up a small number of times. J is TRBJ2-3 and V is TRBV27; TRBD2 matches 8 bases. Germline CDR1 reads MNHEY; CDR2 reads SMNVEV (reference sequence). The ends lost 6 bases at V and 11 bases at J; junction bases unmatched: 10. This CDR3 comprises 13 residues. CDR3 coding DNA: TGTGCCAGCAGGGAGGCGGGGGGCAGTAGGCAGTATTTT. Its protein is CASREAGGSRQYF.

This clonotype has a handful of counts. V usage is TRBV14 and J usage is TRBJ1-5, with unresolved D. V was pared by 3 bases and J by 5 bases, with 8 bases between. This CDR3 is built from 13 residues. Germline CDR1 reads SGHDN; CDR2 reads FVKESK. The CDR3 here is CASSQGPDQPQHF. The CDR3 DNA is TGTGCCAGCAGCCAGGGTCCTGATCAGCCCCAGCATTTT.

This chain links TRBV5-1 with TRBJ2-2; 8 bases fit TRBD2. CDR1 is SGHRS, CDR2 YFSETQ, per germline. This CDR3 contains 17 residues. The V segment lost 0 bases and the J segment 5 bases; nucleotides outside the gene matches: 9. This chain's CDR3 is CASSLVAGGLGTGELFF. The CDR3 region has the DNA TGCGCCAGCAGCTTGGTGGCGGGGGGTCTCGGGACCGGGGAGCTGTTTTTT.

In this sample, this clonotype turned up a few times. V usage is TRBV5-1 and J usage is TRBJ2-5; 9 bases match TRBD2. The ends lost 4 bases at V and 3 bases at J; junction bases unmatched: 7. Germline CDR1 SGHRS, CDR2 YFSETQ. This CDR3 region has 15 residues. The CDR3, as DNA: TGCGCCAGCAGCCTTAGCGGGGGAAAGGAAGAGACCCAGTACTTC. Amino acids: CASSLSGGKEETQYF.

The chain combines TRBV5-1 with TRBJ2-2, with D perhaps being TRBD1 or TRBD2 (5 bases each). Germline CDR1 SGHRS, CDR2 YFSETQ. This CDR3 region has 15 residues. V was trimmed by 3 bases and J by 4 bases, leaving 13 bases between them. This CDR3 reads CASSSTPGTTGELFF. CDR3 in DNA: TGCGCCAGCAGCTCCACCCCCGGGACCACCGGGGAGCTGTTTTTT.

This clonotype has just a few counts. CDR3 in amino acids: CASSFDRAQETQYF. CDR3 DNA: TGTGCCAGCAGCTTCGACAGGGCCCAAGAGACCCAGTACTTC. The rearrangement links TRBV7-2 to TRBJ2-5; TRBD1 matches 7 bases. The germline gives CDR1 SGHTA, CDR2 FQGNSA. The CDR3 loop spans 14 amino acids. The J segment lost 1 base and the V segment lost 3 bases, leaving 2 bases of the junction unmatched. The full variable domain, completed using reference TRBV7-2 and TRBJ2-5, is GAGVSQSPSNKVTEKGKDVELRCDPISGHTALYWYRQSLGQGLEFLIYFQGNSAPDKSGLPSDRFSAERTGGSVSTLTIQRTQQEDSAVYLCASSFDRAQETQYFGPGTRLLVL.

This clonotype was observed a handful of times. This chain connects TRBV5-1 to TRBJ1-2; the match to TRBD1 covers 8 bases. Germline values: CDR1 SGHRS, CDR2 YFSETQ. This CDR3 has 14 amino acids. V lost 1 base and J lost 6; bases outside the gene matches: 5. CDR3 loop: CASSLLQGEHGYTF. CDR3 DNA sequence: TGCGCCAGCAGCTTGTTACAGGGGGAGCATGGCTACACCTTC.

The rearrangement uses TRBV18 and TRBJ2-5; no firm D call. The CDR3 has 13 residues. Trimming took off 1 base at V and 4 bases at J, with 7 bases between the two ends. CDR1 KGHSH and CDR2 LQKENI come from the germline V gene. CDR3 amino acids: CASSPRNRETQYF. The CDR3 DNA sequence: TGTGCCAGCTCACCACGGAACAGAGAGACCCAGTACTTC. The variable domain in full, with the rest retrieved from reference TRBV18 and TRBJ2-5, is NAGVMQNPRHLVRRRGQEARLRCSPMKGHSHVYWYRQLPEEGLKFMVYLQKENIIDESGMPKERFSAEFPKEGPSILRIQQVVRGDSAAYFCASSPRNRETQYFGPGTRLLVL.

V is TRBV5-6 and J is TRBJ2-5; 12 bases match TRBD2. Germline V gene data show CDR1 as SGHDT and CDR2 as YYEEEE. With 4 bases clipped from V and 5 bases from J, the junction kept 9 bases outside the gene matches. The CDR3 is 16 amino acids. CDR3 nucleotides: TGTGCCAGCAGCACCAGGCGACTAGCGGGAGAGGAGACCCAGTACTTC. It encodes CASSTRRLAGEETQYF.

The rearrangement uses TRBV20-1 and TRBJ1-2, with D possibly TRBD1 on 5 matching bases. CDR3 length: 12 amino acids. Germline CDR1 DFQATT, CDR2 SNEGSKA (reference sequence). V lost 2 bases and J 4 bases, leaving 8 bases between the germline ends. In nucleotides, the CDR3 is TGCAGTGCTAGAAACCAGGGCTATGGCTACACCTTC. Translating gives CSARNQGYGYTF.

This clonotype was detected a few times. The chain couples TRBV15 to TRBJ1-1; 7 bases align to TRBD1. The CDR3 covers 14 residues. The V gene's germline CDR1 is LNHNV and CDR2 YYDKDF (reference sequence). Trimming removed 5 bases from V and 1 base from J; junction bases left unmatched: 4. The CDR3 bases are TGTGCCACCAGCCCGGACAGGAGGAACACTGAAGCTTTCTTT. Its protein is CATSPDRRNTEAFF.

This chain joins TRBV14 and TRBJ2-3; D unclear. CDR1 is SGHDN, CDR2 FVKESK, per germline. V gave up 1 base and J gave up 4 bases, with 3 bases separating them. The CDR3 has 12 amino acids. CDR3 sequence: CASSQGSDTQYF. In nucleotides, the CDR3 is TGTGCCAGCAGCCAAGGGTCAGATACGCAGTATTTT.

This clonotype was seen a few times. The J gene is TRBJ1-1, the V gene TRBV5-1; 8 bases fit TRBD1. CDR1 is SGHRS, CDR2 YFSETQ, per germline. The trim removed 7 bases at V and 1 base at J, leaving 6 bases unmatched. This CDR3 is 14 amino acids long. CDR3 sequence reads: CASGWTGRNTEAFF. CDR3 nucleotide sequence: TGCGCCAGCGGCTGGACAGGGCGGAACACTGAAGCTTTCTTT.

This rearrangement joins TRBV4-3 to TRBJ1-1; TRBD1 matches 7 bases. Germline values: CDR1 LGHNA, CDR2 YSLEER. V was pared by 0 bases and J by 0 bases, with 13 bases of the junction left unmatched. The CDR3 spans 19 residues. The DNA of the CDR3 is TGCGCCAGCAGCCAAGAATGGATCAGGGGGAGGATAATGAACACTGAAGCTTTCTTT. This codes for CASSQEWIRGRIMNTEAFF.

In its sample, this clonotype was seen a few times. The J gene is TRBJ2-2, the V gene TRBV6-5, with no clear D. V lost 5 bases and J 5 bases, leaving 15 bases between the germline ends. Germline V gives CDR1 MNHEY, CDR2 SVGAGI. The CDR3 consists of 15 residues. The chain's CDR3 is CASSPLSDLTGELFF. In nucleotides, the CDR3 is TGTGCCAGCAGTCCCCTCTCGGATCTAACCGGGGAGCTGTTTTTT.

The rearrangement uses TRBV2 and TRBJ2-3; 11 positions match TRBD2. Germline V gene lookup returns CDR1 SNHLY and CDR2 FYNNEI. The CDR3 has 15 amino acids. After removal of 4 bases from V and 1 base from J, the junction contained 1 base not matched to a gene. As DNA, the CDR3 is TGTGCCAGCAGTGTAGCGGGGGGGGGCACAGATACGCAGTATTTT. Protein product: CASSVAGGGTDTQYF.

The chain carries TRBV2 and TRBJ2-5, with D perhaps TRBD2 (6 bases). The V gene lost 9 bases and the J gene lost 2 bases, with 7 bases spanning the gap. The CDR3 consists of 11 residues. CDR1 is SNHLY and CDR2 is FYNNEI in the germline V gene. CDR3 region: CARRGQETQYF. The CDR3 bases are TGTGCCAGGCGGGGTCAAGAGACCCAGTACTTC. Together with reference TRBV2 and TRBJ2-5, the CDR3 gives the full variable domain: EPEVTQTPSHQVTQMGQEVILRCVPISNHLYFYWYRQILGQKVEFLVSFYNNEISEKSEIFDDQFSVERPDGSNFTLKIRSTKLEDSAMYFCARRGQETQYFGPGTRLLVL.

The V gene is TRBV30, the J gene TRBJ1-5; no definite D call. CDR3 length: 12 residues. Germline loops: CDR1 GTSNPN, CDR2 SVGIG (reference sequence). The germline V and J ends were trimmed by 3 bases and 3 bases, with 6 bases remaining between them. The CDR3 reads CAWSDTNQPQHF. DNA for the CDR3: TGTGCCTGGAGCGACACCAATCAGCCCCAGCATTTT. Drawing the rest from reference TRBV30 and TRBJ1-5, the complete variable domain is SQTIHQWPATLVQPVGSPLSLECTVEGTSNPNLYWYRQAAGRGLQLLFYSVGIGQISSEVPQNLSASRPQDRQFILSSKKLLLSDSGFYLCAWSDTNQPQHFGDGTRLSIL.

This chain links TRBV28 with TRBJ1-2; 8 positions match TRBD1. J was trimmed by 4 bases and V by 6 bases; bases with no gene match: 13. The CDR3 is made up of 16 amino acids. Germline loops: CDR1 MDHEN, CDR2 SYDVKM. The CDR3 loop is CASRQLDRAEGYGYTF. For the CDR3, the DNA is TGTGCCAGCAGACAACTGGACAGGGCCGAGGGCTATGGCTACACCTTC.